The 29 T cell receptor beta chains below all came from one sample that was sequenced in a study of T cells after yellow fever vaccination. TCRdb reanalysed the 5' RACE reads using MiXCR and keeps one entry per CDR3 protein. The table has about 160,000 distinct CDR3 sequences, about a tenth seen once. Material: CD8+ T cells sorted from PBMCs, obtained 45 days after the yellow fever booster vaccination. The receptors originated from a man younger than 35 who received the YFV17D yellow fever vaccine.

The sample holds many counts of this clonotype. The rearrangement joins TRBV20-1 to TRBJ2-7; D not certain. Germline V CDR1 and CDR2: DFQATT, SNEGSKA (reference sequence). The CDR3 runs 15 residues. V lost 0 bases to trimming and J lost 0 bases, with 12 bases between them. The chain's CDR3 is CSARDSESSSYEQYV. For the CDR3, the DNA is TGCAGTGCTAGAGATTCAGAGAGTAGCTCCTACGAGCAGTACGTC.

There are a few counts of this clonotype. The J gene is TRBJ2-3, the V gene TRBV12-3 or TRBV12-4, with TRBD1 matching 7 bases. V was clipped by 8 bases and J by 0 bases; unmatched bases: 8. The CDR3 sequence is 15 residues long. CDR3 nucleotides: TGTGCCAGCCGCCAGGGGGTTGGTAGCACAGATACGCAGTATTTT. Residues: CASRQGVGSTDTQYF.

CDR3 residues: CATSEGPRDRGQYEQYV. CDR3 DNA sequence: TGTGCCACCAGCGAGGGTCCGAGGGACAGGGGGCAGTACGAGCAGTACGTC. The rearrangement uses TRBV15 and TRBJ2-7; 12 nucleotides match TRBD1. Germline V CDR1 and CDR2: LNHNV, YYDKDF (reference sequence). There are 17 residues in the CDR3. The junction had 12 bases not matched to a gene; V was cut back by 5 bases and J by 4 bases.

This clonotype was counted a few times. The chain joins TRBV7-9 to TRBJ2-7, with D possibly TRBD1 on 5 matching bases. This CDR3 spans 14 amino acids. In germline, CDR1 is SEHNR, CDR2 FQNEAQ (reference sequence). The ends were cut back, 5 bases at V and 1 base at J, with 12 bases in the middle. The CDR3 DNA reads TGTGCCAGCAGCCCGACCGACAGTTCCTACGAGCAGTACTTC. As protein: CASSPTDSSYEQYF.

J is TRBJ2-7 and V is TRBV7-2; the D gene could be TRBD1 or TRBD2 (6 bases each). The V end was cut by 4 bases, the J end by 3 bases, with 13 bases between. This CDR3 is built from 14 residues. CDR1 is SGHTA and CDR2 is FQGNSA in the germline V gene. The CDR3 sequence: CASSSPGAIYEQYF. The CDR3 bases are TGTGCCAGCAGCTCCCCGGGGGCTATCTACGAGCAGTACTTC.

Ten or more counts support this clonotype. V gene TRBV12-3 or TRBV12-4 combines with J gene TRBJ2-1, with 14 bases identical to TRBD2. The CDR3 loop spans 17 amino acids. The V gene end was trimmed by 5 bases and the J gene end by 5 bases; junction bases not matched to a gene: 8. The CDR3 spells CASSLTSGGAINNEQFF. CDR3 nucleotides: TGTGCCAGCAGTCTGACTAGCGGGGGGGCGATAAACAATGAGCAGTTCTTC.

This clonotype was counted only a few times. The chain couples TRBV4-2 to TRBJ1-2; a possible D gene is TRBD1 (6 bases). This CDR3 is built from 17 residues. Deletions cut 2 bases from V and 8 bases from J, with 24 bases between. Germline V lookup: CDR1 LGHNA, CDR2 YNFKEQ. CDR3 sequence (DNA): TGTGCCAGCAGCCAACTCTCTGCCGATACGGGGGCGTCGGGCTACACCTTC. Translating gives CASSQLSADTGASGYTF.

The sample holds many counts of this clonotype. This chain links TRBV4-2 with TRBJ2-7; 11 nucleotides align to TRBD2. Looked up from germline, CDR1 is LGHNA and CDR2 is YNFKEQ. The CDR3 spans 16 residues. Trimming at V came to 2 bases and at J to 3 bases, leaving 6 bases not matched to a gene. The CDR3 DNA follows: TGTGCCAGCAGCCAAATCACCGGGACTAGCGGCTACGAGCAGTACTTC. It codes for CASSQITGTSGYEQYF.

This chain connects TRBV27 to TRBJ1-1, with D hard to call. This CDR3 has 13 amino acids. CDR1 MNHEY and CDR2 SMNVEV come from the germline V gene (reference sequence). Trimming removed 5 bases from V and 0 bases from J, with 7 bases in between. The CDR3, as DNA: TGTGCCAGCAGTGGGGTTATGAACACTGAAGCTTTCTTT. This sequence encodes CASSGVMNTEAFF.

This clonotype was counted at least ten times. Compared with germline, one end of the junction differs, possibly owing to a read error. In DNA, the CDR3 is TGCGCCAGCAGCTTGGGTCCAGAGCAGTTCTTC. Translated, it gives CASSLGPEQFF. The chain couples TRBV7-9 to TRBJ2-1; D ambiguous. Germline V gene data show CDR1 as SEHNR and CDR2 as FQNEAQ (reference sequence). This CDR3 spans 11 amino acids. The full variable domain, with the rest looked up from reference TRBV7-9 and TRBJ2-1, is DTGVSQNPRHKITKRGQNVTFRCDPISEHNRLYWYRQTLGQGPEFLTYFQNEAQLEKSRLLSDRFSAERPKGSFSTLEIQRTEQGDSAMYLCASSLGPEQFFGPGTRLTVL.

This clonotype occurred many times. The chain carries TRBV4-1 and TRBJ2-2, with D possibly being TRBD2 (6 bases). The germline V and J ends were trimmed by 5 bases and 6 bases, with 22 bases remaining between them. In germline, CDR1 is MGHRA, CDR2 YSYEKL. The CDR3 consists of 17 residues. CDR3 coding DNA: TGCGCCAGCAGCTCTCTCTCACTAGCACGGGTAGCCGGGGAGCTGTTTTTT. Translation: CASSSLSLARVAGELFF.

The chain couples TRBV5-1 to TRBJ2-3; D is perhaps TRBD1 (6 bases). The germline V gene encodes CDR1 SGHRS and CDR2 YFSETQ. Trimming cost V 3 bases and J 4 bases, with 9 bases left between them. The CDR3 extends over 13 amino acids. Here the CDR3 DNA reads TGCGCCAGCAGCTCCAGGGGCCCAGATACGCAGTATTTT. This encodes CASSSRGPDTQYF. The entire variable domain, with the rest obtained from reference TRBV5-1 and TRBJ2-3, is as follows: KAGVTQTPRYLIKTRGQQVTLSCSPISGHRSVSWYQQTPGQGLQFLFEYFSETQRNKGNFPGRFSGRQFSNSRSEMNVSTLELGDSALYLCASSSRGPDTQYFGPGTRLTVL.

This clonotype was seen only a few times. The J gene is TRBJ2-7, the V gene TRBV5-1; 11 nucleotides agree with TRBD1. Germline-derived CDR1 and CDR2 are SGHRS and YFSETQ. Losses at the gene ends were 4 bases for V and 4 bases for J; bases not matched to a gene: 4. The CDR3 is 14 residues long. This chain's CDR3 is CASSLDRGRYEQYF. Here the CDR3 DNA reads TGCGCCAGCAGCCTGGACAGGGGGCGATACGAGCAGTACTTC. Combining the CDR3 with reference TRBV5-1 and TRBJ2-7 gives the whole variable domain KAGVTQTPRYLIKTRGQQVTLSCSPISGHRSVSWYQQTPGQGLQFLFEYFSETQRNKGNFPGRFSGRQFSNSRSEMNVSTLELGDSALYLCASSLDRGRYEQYFGPGTRLTVT.

The chain recombines TRBV14 with TRBJ2-1, with D hard to call. Trimming stripped 1 base from V and 8 bases from J, with 9 bases between. The CDR3 runs to 13 residues. Germline assignment: CDR1 SGHDN and CDR2 FVKESK. For the CDR3, the DNA is TGTGCCAGCAGCCAAGTCGCTTTGTATGAGCAGTTCTTC. It translates to CASSQVALYEQFF.

This clonotype was seen repeatedly, ten times or more. The chain carries TRBV29-1 and TRBJ2-7, with D unresolved. The CDR3 length is 11 residues. Trimming took off 6 bases at V and 2 bases at J, with 8 bases between the two ends. Germline V gives CDR1 SQVTM, CDR2 ANQGSEA. CDR3: CSVEQTYEQYF. The DNA for the CDR3 is TGCAGCGTCGAACAGACCTACGAGCAGTACTTC.

The rearrangement links TRBV12-3 or TRBV12-4 to TRBJ2-1; TRBD1 agrees at 9 bases. The CDR3 extends over 14 amino acids. The V and J ends lost 3 bases and 8 bases, in that order; junction bases with no gene match: 5. This chain's CDR3 is CASSLGTGQYEQFF. The DNA for the CDR3 is TGTGCCAGCAGTTTGGGGACAGGGCAGTATGAGCAGTTCTTC.

This clonotype was observed a few times. This chain joins TRBV9 and TRBJ1-1; 8 positions match TRBD1. The germline CDR1 and CDR2 sequences are SGDLS and YYNGEE. The trim removed 1 base at V and 0 bases at J, leaving 5 bases unmatched. The CDR3 runs 16 residues. Here the CDR3 DNA reads TGTGCCAGCAGCGTATCGTCGGACAGGGTGAACACTGAAGCTTTCTTT. It encodes CASSVSSDRVNTEAFF. The full variable domain, its missing parts supplied by reference TRBV9 and TRBJ1-1, is DSGVTQTPKHLITATGQRVTLRCSPRSGDLSVYWYQQSLDQGLQFLIQYYNGEERAKGNILERFSAQQFPDLHSELNLSSLELGDSALYFCASSVSSDRVNTEAFFGQGTRLTVV.

The rearrangement joins TRBV5-4 to TRBJ2-7; 14 nucleotides align to TRBD2. The trim removed 3 bases at V and 4 bases at J, leaving 3 bases unmatched. This CDR3 contains 15 residues. Germline values: CDR1 SGHNT, CDR2 YYREEE (reference sequence). This chain's CDR3 is CASSWGTSGGYEQYF. The CDR3 coding sequence is TGTGCCAGCAGCTGGGGGACTAGCGGGGGTTACGAGCAGTACTTC.

This clonotype was seen many times. V and J are TRBV6-5 and TRBJ1-2, with D hard to call. Germline V gene data show CDR1 as MNHEY and CDR2 as SVGAGI. Trimming pared 2 bases from V and 3 bases from J, leaving 10 bases between. The CDR3 has 14 amino acids. The CDR3 loop is CASSYGRGDYGYTF. In DNA form, the CDR3 reads TGTGCCAGCAGTTACGGACGAGGTGACTATGGCTACACCTTC.

This clonotype has more than one count but fewer than ten. The J gene is TRBJ2-3, the V gene TRBV2; the match to TRBD2 covers 12 bases. Germline V gene data show CDR1 as SNHLY and CDR2 as FYNNEI. CDR3 length: 17 amino acids. J was trimmed by 2 bases and V by 6 bases; bases with no gene match: 9. The CDR3 reads CASSDGRLAGVTDTQYF. CDR3 DNA: TGTGCCAGCAGCGATGGCCGACTAGCGGGGGTCACAGATACGCAGTATTTT.

This clonotype was observed at least ten times. The chain joins TRBV7-9 to TRBJ2-3; no definite D call. Trimming left V 5 bases short and J 1 base short, with 7 bases between. Germline V lookup: CDR1 SEHNR, CDR2 FQNEAQ (reference sequence). The length of the CDR3 is 13 residues. CDR3 loop: CASSVTGTDTQYF. The CDR3 DNA is TGTGCCAGCAGCGTGACCGGCACAGATACGCAGTATTTT.

The chain links TRBV27 to TRBJ2-4; 7 nucleotides line up with TRBD2. Germline V gene data show CDR1 as MNHEY and CDR2 as SMNVEV (reference sequence). The CDR3 covers 13 residues. With V trimmed by 8 bases and J by 0 bases, 1 base remained unmatched. In DNA, the CDR3 is TGTGCCAGCCGGGGGGTAGCCAAAAACATTCAGTACTTC. As protein: CASRGVAKNIQYF.

The chain joins TRBV6-5 to TRBJ1-2; unclear D gene. V was clipped by 0 bases and J by 0 bases, with 8 bases between them. This CDR3 comprises 15 residues. The germline gives CDR1 MNHEY, CDR2 SVGAGI. The CDR3 coding sequence is TGTGCCAGCAGTTACTCGAAGCTTTCTAACTATGGCTACACCTTC. Translated: CASSYSKLSNYGYTF.

This clonotype has a handful of counts. This chain joins TRBV6-2 or TRBV6-3 and TRBJ2-2; no reliable D call. Germline loops: CDR1 MNHEY, CDR2 SVGEGT. The length of the CDR3 is 14 residues. Trimming shortened V by 6 bases and J by 2 bases, and 10 bases separated the two germline ends. CDR3 nucleotide sequence: TGTGCCAGCAGCAGGACGGCAAACACCGGGGAGCTGTTTTTT. It is translated as CASSRTANTGELFF.

The chain is built from TRBV5-1 and TRBJ2-5; D is possibly TRBD2 (6 bases). The CDR3 is made up of 17 amino acids. Germline V lookup: CDR1 SGHRS, CDR2 YFSETQ. Deletions cut 4 bases from V and 4 bases from J, with 23 bases between. CDR3 residues: CASSPLVRVGRPETQYF. CDR3 coding DNA: TGCGCCAGCAGCCCCCTTGTTAGGGTTGGGAGGCCAGAGACCCAGTACTTC.

A few counts support this clonotype. Here the CDR3 DNA reads TGTGCCAGCAGTTATGGGTCTGGGCAAAACTCTGGGGCCAACGTCCTGACTTTC. This encodes CASSYGSGQNSGANVLTF. This sequence joins TRBV6-5 and TRBJ2-6, with D unresolved. Trimming removed 3 bases at V and 0 bases at J, with 15 bases between. The CDR3 is made up of 18 amino acids. Germline lookup yields CDR1 MNHEY and CDR2 SVGAGI.

For the CDR3, the DNA is TGTGCCAGCAGCCCGACTAGCGACTACAATGAGCAGTTCTTC. Its translation is CASSPTSDYNEQFF. This rearrangement joins TRBV7-9 to TRBJ2-1; 8 bases map to TRBD2. The CDR3 has 14 residues. Germline trimming cut 5 bases from V and 3 bases from J; bases unmatched to any gene: 3. Germline assignment: CDR1 SEHNR and CDR2 FQNEAQ (reference sequence).

This clonotype occurred a few times. CDR3 bases: TGTGCCAGCAGCTCTCGCTCTCGTCCCGACCGAGAAAAACTGTTTTTT. Its protein is CASSSRSRPDREKLFF. V gene TRBV13 combines with J gene TRBJ1-4; D unclear. Germline V lookup: CDR1 PRHDT, CDR2 FYEKMQ (reference sequence). The CDR3 totals 16 residues. With 4 bases removed from V and 8 bases from J, the gap between germline ends came to 20 bases. Complete variable domain (other parts from reference TRBV13 and TRBJ1-4): AAGVIQSPRHLIKEKRETATLKCYPIPRHDTVYWYQQGPGQDPQFLISFYEKMQSDKGSIPDRFSAQQFSDYHSELNMSSLELGDSALYFCASSSRSRPDREKLFFGSGTQLSVL.

The chain has TRBV12-3 or TRBV12-4 and TRBJ2-2; tentative D call: TRBD1 (6 bases). This CDR3 region has 16 residues. V lost 3 bases and J 2 bases, leaving 13 bases between the germline ends. The CDR3 region is CASSLGRTANTGELFF. CDR3 nucleotide sequence: TGTGCCAGCAGTTTGGGACGGACAGCAAACACCGGGGAGCTGTTTTTT.